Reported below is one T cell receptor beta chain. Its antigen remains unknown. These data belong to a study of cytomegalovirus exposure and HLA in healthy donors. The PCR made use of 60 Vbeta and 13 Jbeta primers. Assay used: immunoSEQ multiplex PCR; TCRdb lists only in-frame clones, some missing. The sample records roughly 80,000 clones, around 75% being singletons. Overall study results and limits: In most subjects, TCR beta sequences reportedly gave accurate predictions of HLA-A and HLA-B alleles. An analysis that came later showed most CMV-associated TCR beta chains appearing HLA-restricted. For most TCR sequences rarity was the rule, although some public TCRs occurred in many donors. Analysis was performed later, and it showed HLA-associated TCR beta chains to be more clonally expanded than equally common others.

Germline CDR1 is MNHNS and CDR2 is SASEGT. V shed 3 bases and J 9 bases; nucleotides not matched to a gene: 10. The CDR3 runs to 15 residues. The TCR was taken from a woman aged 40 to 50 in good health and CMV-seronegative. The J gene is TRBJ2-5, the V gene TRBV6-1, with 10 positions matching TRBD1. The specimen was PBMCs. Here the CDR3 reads CASSDDRGRFPAQYF. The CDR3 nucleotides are TGTGCCAGCAGTGACGACAGGGGGCGCTTCCCAGCCCAGTACTTC.